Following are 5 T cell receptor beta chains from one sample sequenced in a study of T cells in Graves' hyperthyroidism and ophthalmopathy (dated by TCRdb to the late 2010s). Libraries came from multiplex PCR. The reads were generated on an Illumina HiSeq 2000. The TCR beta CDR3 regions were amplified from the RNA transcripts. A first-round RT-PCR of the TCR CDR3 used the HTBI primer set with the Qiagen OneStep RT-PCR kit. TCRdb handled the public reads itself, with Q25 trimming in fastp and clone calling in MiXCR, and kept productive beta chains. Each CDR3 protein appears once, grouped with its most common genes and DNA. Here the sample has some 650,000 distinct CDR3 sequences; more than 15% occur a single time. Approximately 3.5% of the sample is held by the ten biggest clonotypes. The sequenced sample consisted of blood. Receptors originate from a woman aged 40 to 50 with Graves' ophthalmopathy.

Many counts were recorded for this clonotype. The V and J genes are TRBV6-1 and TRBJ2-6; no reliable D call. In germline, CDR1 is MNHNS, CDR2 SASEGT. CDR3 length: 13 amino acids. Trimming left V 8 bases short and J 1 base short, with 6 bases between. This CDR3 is CASVASGANVLTF. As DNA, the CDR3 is TGTGCCAGCGTTGCATCTGGGGCCAACGTCCTGACTTTC.

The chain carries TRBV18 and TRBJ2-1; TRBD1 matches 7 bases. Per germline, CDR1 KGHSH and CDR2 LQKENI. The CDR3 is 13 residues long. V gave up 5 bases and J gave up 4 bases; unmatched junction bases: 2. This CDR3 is CASSSGQYNEQFF. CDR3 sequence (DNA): TGTGCCAGCTCATCGGGACAGTACAATGAGCAGTTCTTC.

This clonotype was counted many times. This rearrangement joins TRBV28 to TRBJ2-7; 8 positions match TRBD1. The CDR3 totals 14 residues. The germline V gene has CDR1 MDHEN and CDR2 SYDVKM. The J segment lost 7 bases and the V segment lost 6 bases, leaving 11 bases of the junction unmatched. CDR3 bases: TGTGCCAGCAGCCAGACAGGGGTTTTTAGAGAGCAGTACTTC. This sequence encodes CASSQTGVFREQYF.

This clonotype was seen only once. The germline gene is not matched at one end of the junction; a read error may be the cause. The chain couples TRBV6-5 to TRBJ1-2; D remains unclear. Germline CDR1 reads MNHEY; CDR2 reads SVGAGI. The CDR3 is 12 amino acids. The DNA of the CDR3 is TGTGCCAGCAGTTACACGGACTATGGCTACCCCTTC. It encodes CASSYTDYGYPF.

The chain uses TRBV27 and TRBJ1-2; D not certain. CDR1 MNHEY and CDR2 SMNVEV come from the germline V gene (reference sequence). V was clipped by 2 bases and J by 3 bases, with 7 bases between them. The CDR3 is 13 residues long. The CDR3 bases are TGTGCCAGCAGTTTAGGAAGACACTATGGCTACACCTTC. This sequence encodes CASSLGRHYGYTF.